Below are 6 T cell receptor beta chains sequenced from a single sample in a study of PD-1 blockade in classical Hodgkin lymphoma (TCRdb year 2020). The library was produced with the immunoSEQ multiplex PCR assay. Sourced from immuneACCESS, this table was stored by TCRdb with only in-frame sequences that have V and J called. A share of the clones is absent; for the studies checked, an unresolved V gene accounts for under half, and the remainder has no known explanation. For this sample there are nearly 25,000 clones; approximately 81% appear just once. The ten largest clones represent around 19% of the sample. The intended sense of this specimen's time point label: cycle 2 day 1 (C2D1) of nivolumab. Every trial patient had relapsed following autologous stem cell transplantation, and prior brentuximab vedotin exposure was what differed among cohorts A, B and C. The starting material was peripheral blood mononuclear cells (PBMCs), obtained before the second cycle of nivolumab. These receptors were taken from a human donor with classical Hodgkin lymphoma.

The gene calls are TRBV7-8 and TRBJ2-7; TRBD2 matches 9 bases. This CDR3 has 16 amino acids. CDR1 SGHVS and CDR2 FQNEAQ come from the germline V gene. The J segment lost 4 bases and the V segment lost 4 bases, leaving 11 bases of the junction unmatched. The CDR3 reads CASSSLAGSMLYEQYF. The CDR3, as DNA: TGTGCCAGCAGCTCCCTAGCGGGGAGTATGCTGTACGAGCAGTACTTC. Based on the CDR3 plus reference TRBV7-8 and TRBJ2-7, the full variable domain is GAGVSQSPRYKVAKRGQDVALRCDPISGHVSLFWYQQALGQGPEFLTYFQNEAQLDKSGLPSDRFFAERPEGSVSTLKIQRTQQEDSAVYLCASSSLAGSMLYEQYFGPGTRLTVT.

CDR3 loop: CAITEGDRTSPLSGANVLTF. The CDR3 nucleotides are TGTGCCATCACCGAAGGCGACAGGACCTCCCCCCTCTCTGGGGCCAACGTCCTGACTTTC. The J gene is TRBJ2-6, the V gene TRBV10-3; a weak D match, TRBD1 (6 bases). CDR3 size: 20 residues. The V and J ends lost 7 bases and 0 bases respectively, with 25 bases between them. The V gene's germline CDR1 is ENHRY and CDR2 SYGVKD.

CDR3 nucleotides: TGTGCCAGCAGCTCTGGGGACAGGGTGGTTGGCTACACCTTC. This gives the protein CASSSGDRVVGYTF. This chain joins TRBV7-2 and TRBJ1-2, with 9 positions matching TRBD1. Germline lookup yields CDR1 SGHTA and CDR2 FQGNSA. The CDR3 is 14 residues long. V lost 4 bases and J lost 7; bases outside the gene matches: 7.

This clone was found once. The J gene is TRBJ1-5, the V gene TRBV28; a weak D match, TRBD1 (5 bases). The CDR3 has 13 amino acids. Trimming pared 6 bases from V and 3 bases from J, leaving 9 bases between. CDR1 is MDHEN, CDR2 SYDVKM, per germline. CDR3 sequence (DNA): TGTGCCAGCAGGACTGGGGCCAATCAGCCCCAGCATTTT. Amino acids: CASRTGANQPQHF.

The chain uses TRBV28 and TRBJ1-3; D is undetermined. The CDR3 loop spans 13 amino acids. Germline lookup yields CDR1 MDHEN and CDR2 SYDVKM. V gave up 2 bases and J gave up 0 bases, with 2 bases separating them. The CDR3 loop reads CASSLASGNTIYF. The CDR3 bases are TGTGCCAGCAGTTTAGCCTCTGGAAACACCATATATTTT.

The CDR3, as DNA: TGTGCCAGCTCAAGGCAGGGACAGGGTTACGAGCAGTACTTC. Its protein is CASSRQGQGYEQYF. V is TRBV6-1 and J is TRBJ2-7; TRBD1 matches 9 bases. This CDR3 has 14 amino acids. The junction had 9 bases not matched to a gene; V was cut back by 8 bases and J by 4 bases. Germline CDR1 is MNHNS and CDR2 is SASEGT.